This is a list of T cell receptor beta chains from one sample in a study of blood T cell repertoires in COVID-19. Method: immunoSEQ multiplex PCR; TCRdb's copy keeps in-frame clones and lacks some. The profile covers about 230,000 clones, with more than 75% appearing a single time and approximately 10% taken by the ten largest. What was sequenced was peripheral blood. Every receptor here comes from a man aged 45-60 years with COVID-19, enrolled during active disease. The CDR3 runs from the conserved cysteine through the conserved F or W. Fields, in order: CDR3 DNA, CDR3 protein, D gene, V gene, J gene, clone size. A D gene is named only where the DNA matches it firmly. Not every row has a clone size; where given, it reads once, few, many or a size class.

DNA: TGTGCCAGTAGTACCGACAGGGGAGTTGATGGCTACACCTTC
CDR3: CASSTDRGVDGYTF
D: TRBD1
V: TRBV19
J: TRBJ1-2
size: NA

DNA: TGTGCCAGCAGCTTGGTAGGCGGAAGCTCCTACGAGCAGTACTTC
CDR3: CASSLVGGSSYEQYF
D: NA
V: TRBV5-6
J: TRBJ2-7
size: NA

DNA: TGTGCCAGCAGACTACCGGGACAGGGGGCTGACTATGGCTACACCTTC
CDR3: CASRLPGQGADYGYTF
D: TRBD1
V: TRBV28
J: TRBJ1-2
size: NA

DNA: TGCGCCAGCAGCGACCAGGGCATCTCGTCCAACGTCCTGACTTTC
CDR3: CASSDQGISSNVLTF
D: NA
V: TRBV5-1
J: TRBJ2-6
size: NA

DNA: TGCGCCAGCAGCTCTACAGGGGTTTACACTGAAGCTTTCTTT
CDR3: CASSSTGVYTEAFF
D: TRBD1
V: TRBV5-1
J: TRBJ1-1
size: NA

DNA: TGCGCCAGCAGCTTGCAGGGTTACGAGACTGAAGCTTTCTTT
CDR3: CASSLQGYETEAFF
D: NA
V: TRBV5-1
J: TRBJ1-1
size: NA

DNA: TGTGCCAGCAGCCCACCGGGTCCCAATGAGCAGTTCTTC
CDR3: CASSPPGPNEQFF
D: NA
V: TRBV7-2
J: TRBJ2-1
size: once

DNA: TGTGCCAGCAGCGCCACTAGCGTTTCATCCTACGAGCAGTACTTC
CDR3: CASSATSVSSYEQYF
D: TRBD2
V: TRBV7-8
J: TRBJ2-7
size: NA

DNA: TGCGCCAGCAGCCGGGAGGTCTCGGGAGGGCCTCACGAGCAGTACTTC
CDR3: CASSREVSGGPHEQYF
D: TRBD2
V: TRBV5-1
J: TRBJ2-7
size: once

DNA: TGTGCCAGCAGACAGGGGCTGGGAGGAGAGACCCAGTACTTC
CDR3: CASRQGLGGETQYF
D: NA
V: TRBV2
J: TRBJ2-5
size: NA

DNA: TGTGCCAGCAGCTTGGTCAGGGAAGGCGAGCAGTACTTC
CDR3: CASSLVREGEQYF
D: NA
V: TRBV5-5
J: TRBJ2-7
size: NA

DNA: TGTGCCAGCAGTCGCGGCGGGGGGGGGACAGATACGCAGTATTTT
CDR3: CASSRGGGGTDTQYF
D: TRBD2
V: TRBV6-4
J: TRBJ2-3
size: NA

DNA: TGTGCCAGCAGCGTTGACCAGTCGGGCGAGCAGTACTTC
CDR3: CASSVDQSGEQYF
D: NA
V: TRBV5-4
J: TRBJ2-7
size: NA

DNA: TGTGCCAGCAGCCAACGTTCTTCGGGACTAGCGGGCCACAACAATGAGCAGTTCTTC
CDR3: CASSQRSSGLAGHNNEQFF
D: TRBD2
V: TRBV14
J: TRBJ2-1
size: once

DNA: TGTGCCAGCAGTCCCAGACAGGGGTTGAGGCAGTACTTC
CDR3: CASSPRQGLRQYF
D: TRBD1
V: TRBV12-3/TRBV12-4
J: TRBJ2-7
size: NA

DNA: TGTGCCAGCAGCTCGACACTCTACGAGCAGTACTTC
CDR3: CASSSTLYEQYF
D: NA
V: TRBV7-9
J: TRBJ2-7
size: NA

DNA: TGTGCCAGCAGTGAAACCGGGGGTGGGACTAATGAAAAACTGTTTTTT
CDR3: CASSETGGGTNEKLFF
D: NA
V: TRBV2
J: TRBJ1-4
size: NA

DNA: TGTGCCACCAGCCCGGGACAGGGGTACAATGAGCAGTTCTTC
CDR3: CATSPGQGYNEQFF
D: TRBD1
V: TRBV24-1
J: TRBJ2-1
size: NA

DNA: TGTGCCACCACAGGGTTTAGTGAGCAGTTCTTC
CDR3: CATTGFSEQFF
D: NA
V: TRBV28
J: TRBJ2-1
size: NA

DNA: TGTGCCAGCAGCTTGTCGACTAGCTTGTCAGAGACCCAGTACTTC
CDR3: CASSLSTSLSETQYF
D: TRBD2
V: TRBV7-8
J: TRBJ2-5
size: NA

DNA: TGTGCCTGGAGTGTCCAGGACAGGGGATACACCGGGGAGCTGTTTTTT
CDR3: CAWSVQDRGYTGELFF
D: TRBD1
V: TRBV30
J: TRBJ2-2
size: NA

DNA: TGTGCCAGCAGTTTACCCCTCCTAGCGGGGGGGGTTAATGAGCAGTTCTTC
CDR3: CASSLPLLAGGVNEQFF
D: TRBD2
V: TRBV28
J: TRBJ2-1
size: NA

DNA: TGTGCCAGCAGCCAAAACCGAAAGGGGACAGGGGGCGATAACTCTGGAAACACCATATATTTT
CDR3: CASSQNRKGTGGDNSGNTIYF
D: TRBD1
V: TRBV4-2
J: TRBJ1-3
size: NA

DNA: TGTGCCAGTAGTCTCGTGGGTCAGGAAACCCAGTACTTC
CDR3: CASSLVGQETQYF
D: NA
V: TRBV19
J: TRBJ2-5
size: NA

DNA: TGCGCCAGCAGCTTGGCCGGTGACAATCAGCCCCAGCATTTT
CDR3: CASSLAGDNQPQHF
D: NA
V: TRBV5-1
J: TRBJ1-5
size: NA

DNA: TGTGCCAGCAGTTACTCCGGGAGTCCGGATACGCAGTATTTT
CDR3: CASSYSGSPDTQYF
D: NA
V: TRBV6-2/TRBV6-3
J: TRBJ2-3
size: NA

DNA: TGTGCCTGGAGTGTGGCAGTTTATGGCTACACCTTC
CDR3: CAWSVAVYGYTF
D: NA
V: TRBV30
J: TRBJ1-2
size: NA

DNA: TGTGCCAGTAGTATAGTGAGCGGAACAAAACCAGATACGCAGTATTTT
CDR3: CASSIVSGTKPDTQYF
D: NA
V: TRBV19
J: TRBJ2-3
size: few

DNA: TGTGCCAGCAGCTTGGGTGGGACAGGGTCCGGAAACACCATATATTTT
CDR3: CASSLGGTGSGNTIYF
D: TRBD1
V: TRBV5-6
J: TRBJ1-3
size: NA

DNA: TGTGCCAGCAGCCGAAGGACAGGGGCCACTAATGAAAAACTGTTTTTT
CDR3: CASSRRTGATNEKLFF
D: TRBD1
V: TRBV3-1/TRBV3-2
J: TRBJ1-4
size: NA

DNA: TGTGCCAGCAGCTCTGGAGGCAGCAATGAGCAGTTCTTC
CDR3: CASSSGGSNEQFF
D: NA
V: TRBV7-3
J: TRBJ2-1
size: NA

DNA: TGCAGTGCTAGACAGGCAGAGACCCAGTACTTC
CDR3: CSARQAETQYF
D: NA
V: TRBV20-1
J: TRBJ2-5
size: NA

DNA: TGCGCCAGCAGCTTTGGGGACAGGGCCCCCTCCTACAATGAGCAGTTCTTC
CDR3: CASSFGDRAPSYNEQFF
D: TRBD1
V: TRBV5-1
J: TRBJ2-1
size: NA

DNA: TGTGCCAGCTCACGACAGGGATCAAGAGACGAGCAGTACTTC
CDR3: CASSRQGSRDEQYF
D: TRBD1
V: TRBV18
J: TRBJ2-7
size: NA

DNA: TGTGCCAGCAGCTACACTCCCGGGGGGATTGAGCAGTTCTTC
CDR3: CASSYTPGGIEQFF
D: TRBD2
V: TRBV7-9
J: TRBJ2-1
size: NA

DNA: TGTGCCAGCAGCCCCACAGGGGGGGACTATGGCTACACCTTC
CDR3: CASSPTGGDYGYTF
D: TRBD1
V: TRBV9
J: TRBJ1-2
size: NA

DNA: TGTGCCAGCAGCCAAGACTTCCATCAGCCCCAGCATTTT
CDR3: CASSQDFHQPQHF
D: NA
V: TRBV14
J: TRBJ1-5
size: NA

DNA: TGTGCCAGCAGCCAGGATCCGGGAGCGCCCGGGGAGCTGTTTTTT
CDR3: CASSQDPGAPGELFF
D: NA
V: TRBV9
J: TRBJ2-2
size: NA

DNA: TGTGCCAGCGAAAAACCAGGGGTCCTGAACACTGAAGCTTTCTTT
CDR3: CASEKPGVLNTEAFF
D: NA
V: TRBV19
J: TRBJ1-1
size: NA

DNA: TGTGCCAGCAGTCGCACCAGGGACTACAATGAGCAGTTCTTC
CDR3: CASSRTRDYNEQFF
D: NA
V: TRBV7-3
J: TRBJ2-1
size: NA

DNA: TGCGCCAGCAGCGGGGAGACAGATACGCAGTATTTT
CDR3: CASSGETDTQYF
D: NA
V: TRBV5-1
J: TRBJ2-3
size: NA

DNA: TGTGCCAGCAGCGTAGCTGAGTGGGTAGCTCAAGAGACCCAGTACTTC
CDR3: CASSVAEWVAQETQYF
D: NA
V: TRBV9
J: TRBJ2-5
size: NA

DNA: TGTGCCAGCAGCCCACGATGGGGGGGGCCAGATACGCAGTATTTT
CDR3: CASSPRWGGPDTQYF
D: NA
V: TRBV9
J: TRBJ2-3
size: NA

DNA: TGTGCCAGCAGTGAGCCCCCGGACAGTCGTAATTCACCCCTCCACTTT
CDR3: CASSEPPDSRNSPLHF
D: NA
V: TRBV6-1
J: TRBJ1-6
size: NA

DNA: TGTGCCAGCAGCTTCTCGTCCTACGAGCAGTACTTC
CDR3: CASSFSSYEQYF
D: NA
V: TRBV5-5
J: TRBJ2-7
size: once

DNA: TGTGCCAGCAGCCCCGGGAGGGGCTATGGCTACACCTTC
CDR3: CASSPGRGYGYTF
D: NA
V: TRBV7-2
J: TRBJ1-2
size: NA

DNA: TGTGCCAGCAGCTTGAAGACAGGGGGGGGAGAGACCCAGTACTTC
CDR3: CASSLKTGGGETQYF
D: TRBD1
V: TRBV5-4
J: TRBJ2-5
size: NA

DNA: TGTGCTAGTGGTTTGAACCCCGACAGCTCCTATAATTCACCCCTCCACTTT
CDR3: CASGLNPDSSYNSPLHF
D: NA
V: TRBV12-5
J: TRBJ1-6
size: NA

DNA: TGTGCCAGCAGTATACAGGGGCGGTACGAGCAGTACTTC
CDR3: CASSIQGRYEQYF
D: TRBD1
V: TRBV27
J: TRBJ2-7
size: NA

DNA: TGTGCCAGCAGCCAGTCGCGAGGCACCGGGGAGCTGTTTTTT
CDR3: CASSQSRGTGELFF
D: NA
V: TRBV14
J: TRBJ2-2
size: few

DNA: TGTGCCAGCAGCTGGGGGGGGAACTATGGCTACACCTTC
CDR3: CASSWGGNYGYTF
D: NA
V: TRBV7-2
J: TRBJ1-2
size: NA

DNA: TGTGCCAGCAGCCACCTAGCGGCCACATCACTTAACACCGGGGAGCTGTTTTTT
CDR3: CASSHLAATSLNTGELFF
D: TRBD2
V: TRBV2
J: TRBJ2-2
size: few

DNA: TGTGCCAGCAGCTTAATCGATACTAGCTCTGAGCAGTTCTTC
CDR3: CASSLIDTSSEQFF
D: NA
V: TRBV7-3
J: TRBJ2-1
size: NA

DNA: TGTGCCAGTAGTACGAGACTAGCGGGAAGGTCCTACAATGAGCAGTTCTTC
CDR3: CASSTRLAGRSYNEQFF
D: TRBD2
V: TRBV19
J: TRBJ2-1
size: once

DNA: TGCAGCGTTGAGTGGGGGGGCTCCACAGATACGCAGTATTTT
CDR3: CSVEWGGSTDTQYF
D: NA
V: TRBV29-1
J: TRBJ2-3
size: NA